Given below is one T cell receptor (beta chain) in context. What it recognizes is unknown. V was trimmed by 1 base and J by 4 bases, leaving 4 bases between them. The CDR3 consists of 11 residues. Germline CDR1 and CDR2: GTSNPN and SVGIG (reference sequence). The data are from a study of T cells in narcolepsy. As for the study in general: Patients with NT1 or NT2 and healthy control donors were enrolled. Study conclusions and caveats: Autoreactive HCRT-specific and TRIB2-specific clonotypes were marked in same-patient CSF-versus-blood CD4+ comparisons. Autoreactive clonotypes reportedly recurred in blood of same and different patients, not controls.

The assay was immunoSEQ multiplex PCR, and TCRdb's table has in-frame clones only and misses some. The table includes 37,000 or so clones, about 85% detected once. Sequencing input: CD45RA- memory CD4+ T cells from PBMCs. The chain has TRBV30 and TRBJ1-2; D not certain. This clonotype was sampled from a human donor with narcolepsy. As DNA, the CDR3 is TGTGCCTGGAGTGCCGGCTATGGCTACACCTTC. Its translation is CAWSAGYGYTF.